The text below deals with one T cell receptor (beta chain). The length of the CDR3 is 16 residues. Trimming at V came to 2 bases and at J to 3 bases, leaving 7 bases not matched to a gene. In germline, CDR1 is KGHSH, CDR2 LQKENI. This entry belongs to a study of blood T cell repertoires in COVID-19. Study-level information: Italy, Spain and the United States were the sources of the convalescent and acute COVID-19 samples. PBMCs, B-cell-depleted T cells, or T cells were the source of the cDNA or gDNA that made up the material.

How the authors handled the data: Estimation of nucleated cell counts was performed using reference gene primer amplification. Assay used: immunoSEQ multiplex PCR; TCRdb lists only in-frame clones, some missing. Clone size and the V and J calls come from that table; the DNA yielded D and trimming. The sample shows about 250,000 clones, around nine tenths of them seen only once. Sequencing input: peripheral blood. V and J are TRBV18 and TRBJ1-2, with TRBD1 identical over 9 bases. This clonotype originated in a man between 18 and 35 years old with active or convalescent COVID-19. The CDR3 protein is CASSPNTGQGHYGYTF. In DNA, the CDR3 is TGTGCCAGCTCACCAAATACGGGACAGGGACACTATGGCTACACCTTC.